This TCR beta chain was captured by sequencing in a study of metastatic and nonmetastatic thyroid tumors. Whole-study context: Repertoires were compared across blood and tumor or nodule tissue from malignant and benign thyroid patients. Findings and caveats of the study: In both blood and tumor samples, TCR beta diversity was reported significantly higher for malignant than benign nodules.

No patient received treatment before thyroid surgery. With 1 base removed from V and 2 bases from J, the gap between germline ends came to 9 bases. The CDR3 spans 14 residues. The germline V gene has CDR1 MDHEN and CDR2 SYDVKM. Authors' processing steps: Differences in CDR3 between clinicopathological groups were drawn on to build a classifier intended to discriminate distant-metastatic papillary thyroid cancer patients. TCRdb re-analyzed the PCR reads using MiXCR. The V and J calls shown here were made by TCRdb, not taken from the authors' results. The profile covers more than 35,000 clones, with about a sixth appearing a single time and roughly 5.6% taken by the ten largest. Concerning this clone itself: Its matching antigen is unknown.

V and J are TRBV28 and TRBJ2-7; D remains ambiguous. Material for sequencing was blood. This TCR was recovered from a male donor with papillary thyroid cancer or a benign thyroid nodule (not recorded which). Some clones in this sample may be carry-over from other donors' samples. The CDR3 reads CASSLLTSTYEQYF. CDR3 nucleotides: TGTGCCAGCAGTTTATTAACGTCTACCTACGAGCAGTACTTC. Together with reference TRBV28 and TRBJ2-7, the CDR3 gives the full variable domain: DVKVTQSSRYLVKRTGEKVFLECVQDMDHENMFWYRQDPGLGLRLIYFSYDVKMKEKGDIPEGYSVSREKKERFSLILESASTNQTSMYLCASSLLTSTYEQYFGPGTRLTVT.